Below, 11 T cell receptor beta chains from the same sample are listed, as sequenced in a study of regulatory T cells in long-lasting Graves disease. Arm-PCR of CDR3 regions and iRepertoire HTBI primers were used to build TCR beta libraries. MiXCR was run by TCRdb on the multiplex PCR reads, yielding one entry per CDR3 protein. The sample lists about 460,000 distinct CDR3 sequences, around 15% occurring once. The sample's time point: newly diagnosed GD, antithyroid drugs for less than 3 months. Generation of the TCR library employed RNA extracted from PBMCs. These same data were also listed under a study on T cells in Graves' hyperthyroidism and ophthalmopathy.

The material sequenced was peripheral blood mononuclear cells (PBMCs), taken at new diagnosis, from a patient treated with antithyroid drugs. Every receptor here comes from a woman aged 45-65 years with Graves disease.

This clonotype was counted a few times. The chain couples TRBV28 to TRBJ2-3; 11 bases are a match to TRBD2. The CDR3 sequence is 15 residues long. Germline-derived CDR1 and CDR2 are MDHEN and SYDVKM. V gave up 2 bases and J gave up 6 bases; unmatched junction bases: 4. The CDR3 DNA sequence: TGTGCCAGCAGTTTAGATAGCGGGGGGGCGGATACGCAGTATTTT. It specifies CASSLDSGGADTQYF.

This clonotype was seen more than once but under ten times. The chain carries TRBV9 and TRBJ2-2; the match to TRBD1 covers 8 bases. CDR1 is SGDLS and CDR2 is YYNGEE in the germline V gene. The CDR3 totals 16 residues. V lost 0 bases to trimming and J lost 7 bases; unmatched junction nucleotides: 8. The CDR3 nucleotides read TGTGCCAGCAGCGTAGCTATACAGGGGGTTGGCGGGGAGCTGTTTTTT. It codes for CASSVAIQGVGGELFF.

In this sample, this clonotype turned up a few times. The rearrangement uses TRBV5-1 and TRBJ2-1; 9 nucleotides agree with TRBD2. The CDR3 has 15 amino acids. Losses at the gene ends were 0 bases for V and 10 bases for J; bases not matched to a gene: 8. CDR1 is SGHRS, CDR2 YFSETQ, per germline. The CDR3 DNA reads as TGCGCCAGCAGCTTGGGACTAGCGGCAAAGGAAGAGCAGTTCTTC. This gives the protein CASSLGLAAKEEQFF.

The table lists this clonotype with many counts. The chain links TRBV7-3 to TRBJ2-1; 7 positions agree with TRBD2. This CDR3 region has 14 residues. The germline V gene has CDR1 SGHTA and CDR2 FQGTGA. With 1 base clipped from V and 5 bases from J, the junction kept 2 bases outside the gene matches. In DNA, the CDR3 is TGTGCCAGCAGCTTAATGGGGACTAACAATGAGCAGTTCTTC. This translates into CASSLMGTNNEQFF.

This clonotype was picked up many times. CDR3 DNA sequence: TGTGCCAGCAGTATCATGACAGGGGGGACCGGGGAGCTGTTTTTT. It translates to CASSIMTGGTGELFF. The chain employs TRBV6-1 and TRBJ2-2; 9 bases agree with TRBD1. In germline, CDR1 is MNHNS, CDR2 SASEGT. V lost 5 bases, J lost 5 bases, and 6 bases stayed unmatched. The CDR3 runs 15 residues.

The chain has TRBV5-1 and TRBJ2-5; D uncertain. This CDR3 comprises 14 residues. Germline V gene sequence: CDR1 SGHRS, CDR2 YFSETQ. Trimming stripped 0 bases from V and 0 bases from J, with 6 bases between. CDR3 nucleotides: TGCGCCAGCAGCTTGGACCGGCACCAAGAGACCCAGTACTTC. It is translated as CASSLDRHQETQYF.

This clonotype was seen only a few times. The chain links TRBV27 to TRBJ2-3; 8 bases fit TRBD1. The CDR3 totals 15 residues. Germline assignment: CDR1 MNHEY and CDR2 SMNVEV (reference sequence). The V gene end was trimmed by 6 bases and the J gene end by 5 bases; junction bases not matched to a gene: 10. The CDR3 loop reads CASRKTGTGEDTQYF. Here the CDR3 DNA reads TGTGCCAGCAGAAAAACCGGGACAGGCGAAGATACGCAGTATTTT.

The chain links TRBV9 to TRBJ2-3; 9 positions match TRBD2. In germline, CDR1 is SGDLS, CDR2 YYNGEE. This CDR3 has 16 residues. With 6 bases clipped from V and 3 bases from J, the junction kept 11 bases outside the gene matches. CDR3 DNA: TGTGCCAGCAACCGTGAGGGACTAGCCGAGACAGATACGCAGTATTTT. Protein product: CASNREGLAETDTQYF.

Remarks on this clonotype: Germline is not matched at one junction end, which may reflect a read error. The chain is built from TRBV5-1 and TRBJ2-2; 8 bases agree with TRBD1. The V gene's germline CDR1 is SGHRS and CDR2 YFSETQ. The CDR3 extends over 18 amino acids. CDR3 sequence: CASSPGQDLSFPGGELFF. The CDR3 DNA reads as TGTGCCAGCAGTCCGGGACAGGACCTAAGCTTCCCGGGCGGGGAGCTGTTTTTT.

This clonotype was seen ten or more times. The genes are TRBV28 and TRBJ2-7; TRBD1 matches at 8 bases. CDR3 length: 15 amino acids. Per germline, CDR1 MDHEN and CDR2 SYDVKM. V shed 2 bases and J 2 bases; nucleotides not matched to a gene: 5. The CDR3 reads CASSLMGQVTYEQYF. In nucleotides, the CDR3 is TGTGCCAGCAGTTTAATGGGACAGGTCACCTACGAGCAGTACTTC.

The rearrangement joins TRBV6-1 to TRBJ2-7, with D unclear. This CDR3 region has 11 residues. V gave up 5 bases and J gave up 5 bases, with 7 bases separating them. In germline, CDR1 is MNHNS, CDR2 SASEGT. This CDR3 reads CASSTLHEQYF. The DNA for the CDR3 is TGTGCCAGCAGTACCCTTCACGAGCAGTACTTC.